The 13 T cell receptor beta chains in this list originate from one sample, sequenced in a study of a mutant IDH1 vaccine in newly diagnosed glioma. TCRdb's table, derived via immunoSEQ multiplex PCR, lists solely in-frame clones and lacks some. The sample includes about 33,000 clones, just under 80% of them seen just once. What these receptors recognize is not known. Time point noted: week 35, safety follow-up. A single vaccine dose contained 300 ug of mutant IDH1 20-mer peptide, and topical imiquimod was used with it. The sequences come from PBMCs, collected from a glioma patient whose treatment included an IDH1 peptide vaccine. Source of these receptors: a man in his forties with glioma. Some clones in this sample may be carry-over from other donors' samples.

This clone was detected only a few times. The gene calls are TRBV5-4 and TRBJ1-1; 9 bases are shared with TRBD1. CDR3 length equals 17 residues. V shed 0 bases, J shed 6 bases, and the junction held 12 bases outside the gene matches. Germline V CDR1 and CDR2: SGHNT, YYREEE (reference sequence). CDR3 sequence: CASSLAAFRTGDPEAFF. The CDR3 DNA reads as TGTGCCAGCAGCTTGGCCGCGTTCCGGACAGGGGATCCTGAAGCTTTCTTT.

This chain links TRBV6-6 with TRBJ2-2; 7 bases are shared with TRBD2. V gave up 4 bases and J gave up 4 bases; unmatched junction bases: 6. CDR1 is MNHNY, CDR2 SVGAGI, per germline (reference sequence). The CDR3 has 15 amino acids. In nucleotides, the CDR3 is TGTGCCAGCAGTTTTAAGCGGGGTAGCACCGGGGAGCTGTTTTTT. Protein: CASSFKRGSTGELFF.

The chain employs TRBV7-9 and TRBJ1-5; 8 bases line up with TRBD1. This CDR3 is 13 amino acids long. Looked up from germline, CDR1 is SEHNR and CDR2 is FQNEAQ (reference sequence). The V gene end was trimmed by 7 bases and the J gene end by 9 bases; junction bases not matched to a gene: 8. The CDR3 loop is CASTGQGAGPQHF. The CDR3 DNA reads as TGTGCCAGCACGGGCCAGGGGGCAGGGCCCCAGCATTTT.

The chain joins TRBV5-1 to TRBJ2-7; TRBD1 might be the D (6 bases). Per the germline V gene, CDR1 is SGHRS and CDR2 is YFSETQ. The ends were cut back, 3 bases at V and 0 bases at J, with 13 bases in the middle. CDR3 size: 15 residues. CDR3 loop: CASSSRGGVSYEQYF. The CDR3 DNA follows: TGCGCCAGCAGCTCCCGAGGGGGAGTCTCCTACGAGCAGTACTTC.

V is TRBV5-1 and J is TRBJ2-7; D perhaps matches TRBD1 (6 bases). V lost 0 bases and J 6 bases, leaving 7 bases between the germline ends. Germline lookup yields CDR1 SGHRS and CDR2 YFSETQ. The CDR3 runs to 12 residues. CDR3 DNA: TGCGCCAGCAGCTTGGTAGGGGGCGAGCAGTACTTC. Its protein is CASSLVGGEQYF.

This clone is medium-sized. The gene calls are TRBV7-8 and TRBJ1-2; tentatively, D is TRBD1 (5 bases). Germline V gene data show CDR1 as SGHVS and CDR2 as FQNEAQ. V was shortened by 2 bases and J by 3 bases, with 10 bases between the two germline ends. The CDR3 runs 14 residues. Here the CDR3 reads CASSLLGEDYGYTF. The CDR3 DNA reads TGTGCCAGCAGCTTATTGGGGGAAGACTATGGCTACACCTTC.

Only a few counts were recorded for this clone. The chain combines TRBV29-1 with TRBJ1-1; D gene uncertain. The CDR3 consists of 12 residues. Deletions cut 6 bases from V and 1 base from J, with 9 bases between. CDR1 is SQVTM and CDR2 is ANQGSEA in the germline V gene. DNA of the CDR3: TGCAGCGTGGGGTCGAGGAACACTGAAGCTTTCTTT. This sequence encodes CSVGSRNTEAFF.

This clone was picked up a small number of times. The genes are TRBV19 and TRBJ2-1; 8 bases match TRBD1. V shed 5 bases, J shed 6 bases, and the junction held 9 bases outside the gene matches. Per the germline V gene, CDR1 is LNHDA and CDR2 is SQIVND (reference sequence). The CDR3 covers 15 residues. CDR3 DNA sequence: TGTGCCAGTAGTCTCGACAGGGGAGCTGGCAATGAGCAGTTCTTC. As protein: CASSLDRGAGNEQFF.

The J gene is TRBJ1-3, the V gene TRBV19; D is unresolved. This CDR3 is 15 amino acids long. Trimming shortened V by 7 bases and J by 2 bases, and 15 bases separated the two germline ends. Germline CDR1 reads LNHDA; CDR2 reads SQIVND (reference sequence). The CDR3 bases are TGTGCCAGTACCATAGGGTCTGGGACTGGAAACACCATATATTTT. Its protein product is CASTIGSGTGNTIYF.

The chain links TRBV6-6 to TRBJ1-5, with D possibly being TRBD1 (5 bases). The CDR3 is made up of 12 amino acids. Germline CDR1 is MNHNY and CDR2 is SVGAGI (reference sequence). V lost 9 bases to trimming and J lost 2 bases, with 8 bases between them. CDR3 loop: CASKGGNQPQHF. The CDR3 bases are TGTGCCAGTAAAGGGGGCAATCAGCCCCAGCATTTT.

The sample holds one count of this clone. V usage is TRBV7-9 and J usage is TRBJ2-7; 9 bases map to TRBD1. Germline CDR1 reads SEHNR; CDR2 reads FQNEAQ (reference sequence). V lost 5 bases and J lost 7; bases outside the gene matches: 9. The CDR3 is 14 amino acids. CDR3 sequence reads: CASSAWDREREQYF. As DNA, the CDR3 is TGTGCCAGCAGCGCGTGGGACAGGGAGAGGGAGCAGTACTTC.

This clone was detected once. The chain employs TRBV11-2 and TRBJ1-5; possible D gene TRBD1, 5 bases. The ends were cut back, 0 bases at V and 7 bases at J, with 7 bases in the middle. Germline V gives CDR1 SGHAT, CDR2 FQNNGV. The CDR3 contains 13 residues. Here the CDR3 DNA reads TGTGCCAGCAGCTTAGATCGGGACCAGCCCCAGCATTTT. This codes for CASSLDRDQPQHF.

CDR3 amino acids: CASSVERGGYEQFF. In nucleotides, the CDR3 is TGTGCCAGCAGTGTAGAGCGGGGGGGCTATGAGCAGTTCTTC. The gene calls are TRBV6-1 and TRBJ2-1, with 10 bases matching TRBD2. The CDR3 runs to 14 residues. J was trimmed by 8 bases and V by 4 bases; bases with no gene match: 5. The germline CDR1 and CDR2 sequences are MNHNS and SASEGT.